The rows below give T cell receptor beta chains drawn from one sample of a study of cytomegalovirus exposure and HLA in healthy donors. Assay: immunoSEQ multiplex PCR; the TCRdb copy retains only in-frame clones and omits some. The table for this sample gives some 72,000 clones. The specimen was PBMCs. The receptors were sampled from a man aged 40-50 years in good health and CMV-seronegative. Both conserved end residues are part of each CDR3. D genes are given only for firm matches.

TRBJ1-2 . TRBV5-6 CASSRTATNYGYTF TGTGCCAGCAGTCGGACAGCGACTAACTATGGCTACACCTTC
TRBJ1-5 TRBD1 TRBV30 CAWSPGQGWSQPQHF TGTGCCTGGAGTCCCGGACAGGGTTGGAGTCAGCCCCAGCATTTT
TRBJ2-3 TRBD2 TRBV19 CASSRGVAGIDTQYF TGTGCCAGTAGCCGAGGGGTAGCGGGGATAGATACGCAGTATTTT
TRBJ2-7 TRBD2 TRBV7-2 CASSLATSGVSYEQYF TGTGCCAGCAGCTTAGCTACTAGCGGGGTGTCCTACGAGCAGTACTTC
TRBJ2-7 . TRBV7-9 CASSRKEGQYEQYF TGTGCCAGCAGCCGAAAGGAGGGCCAGTACGAGCAGTACTTC
TRBJ1-6 TRBD1 TRBV2 CASGDRGGNSPLHF TGTGCCAGCGGCGACAGGGGAGGGAATTCACCCCTCCACTTT
TRBJ2-3 TRBD2 TRBV5-1 CASSRGTSGSGDTQYF TGCGCCAGCAGCAGAGGGACTAGCGGTAGTGGGGATACGCAGTATTTT
TRBJ2-7 TRBD2 TRBV11-2 CASSLGRTSQPYEQYF TGTGCCAGCAGCTTAGGCAGGACTAGCCAGCCCTACGAGCAGTACTTC
TRBJ2-7 TRBD2 TRBV4-3 CASSQVGTSDGQYF TGCGCCAGCAGCCAAGTTGGGACTAGCGACGGGCAGTACTTC
TRBJ2-1 . TRBV5-5 CASSLGLYNEQFF TGTGCCAGCAGCTTGGGACTTTACAATGAGCAGTTCTTC
TRBJ2-7 TRBD1 TRBV23-1 CASSQLGQGTYEQYF TGCGCCAGCAGTCAGTTGGGACAGGGCACCTACGAGCAGTACTTC
TRBJ2-2 . TRBV28 CASSSLTGYTGELFF TGTGCCAGCAGTTCTTTGACAGGATACACCGGGGAGCTGTTTTTT
TRBJ2-5 . TRBV5-6 CASSSWAGHQETQYF TGTGCCAGCAGCTCTTGGGCAGGGCACCAAGAGACCCAGTACTTC
TRBJ1-2 TRBD1 TRBV30 CAWRVTTGDSTF TGTGCCTGGAGGGTAACGACAGGGGACAGCACCTTC
TRBJ1-4 . TRBV7-2 CASSVTATNEKLFF TGTGCCAGCAGCGTGACAGCAACTAATGAAAAACTGTTTTTT
TRBJ1-5 . TRBV6-6 CASSSGEGPNQPQHF TGTGCCAGCTCATCCGGGGAGGGCCCCAATCAGCCCCAGCATTTT
TRBJ1-6 . TRBV6-1 CASSDIGGSPLHF TGTGCCAGCAGTGATATCGGGGGTTCACCCCTCCACTTT
TRBJ1-1 . TRBV14 CASSQDRLTEAFF TGTGCCAGCAGCCAAGACAGGTTGACTGAAGCTTTCTTT
TRBJ1-3 . TRBV6-5 CASSYRGSPGNTIYF TGTGCCAGCAGTTACCGGGGTTCTCCTGGAAACACCATATATTTT
TRBJ2-1 TRBD2 TRBV18 CASSPGLAGVGGLDEQFF TGTGCCAGCTCACCGGGACTAGCGGGGGTCGGTGGGTTGGATGAGCAGTTCTTC
TRBJ2-3 . TRBV6-1 CASSEVFHRADTQYF TGTGCCAGCAGTGAAGTGTTTCACCGCGCAGATACGCAGTATTTT
TRBJ2-3 . TRBV6-4 CASSDSTTTDTQYF TGTGCCAGCAGTGACTCGACTACCACAGATACGCAGTATTTT
TRBJ2-7 . TRBV15 CATSREISSNEQYF TGTGCCACCAGCAGAGAGATTAGCAGCAACGAGCAGTACTTC
TRBJ1-1 . TRBV7-2 CASSLVNGGTEAFF TGTGCCAGCAGCTTAGTCAACGGGGGCACTGAAGCTTTCTTT
TRBJ1-2 . TRBV6-5 CASSSGVESGYTF TGTGCCAGCAGTTCGGGGGTGGAGAGTGGCTACACCTTC
TRBJ1-1 . TRBV10-3 CAISESGGTEAFF TGTGCCATCAGTGAGTCAGGGGGCACTGAAGCTTTCTTT
TRBJ2-7 TRBD1 TRBV11-2 CASSHGTGYEQYF TGTGCCAGCAGCCACGGGACAGGCTACGAGCAGTACTTC
TRBJ2-7 . TRBV6-5 CASSSWTESSYEQYF TGTGCCAGCAGTTCGTGGACAGAAAGCTCCTACGAGCAGTACTTC
TRBJ1-2 . TRBV6-4 CASNRALCVTF TGTGCCAGCAACAGGGCCCTTTGTGTCACCTTC
TRBJ2-7 . TRBV11-3 CASSLTPTSHEQYF TGTGCCAGCAGCTTAACCCCCACTAGCCACGAGCAGTACTTC
TRBJ1-5 . TRBV2 CASRPRGNQPQHF TGTGCCAGCAGACCCCGAGGGAATCAGCCCCAGCATTTT
TRBJ2-7 TRBD1 TRBV30 CAWNLGQGSREEQYF TGTGCCTGGAACCTCGGACAGGGGTCCCGGGAGGAGCAGTACTTC
TRBJ2-1 . TRBV7-9 CASRSDNEQFF TGTGCCAGCAGATCTGACAATGAGCAGTTCTTC
TRBJ1-3 . TRBV28 CASRLYSGNTIYF TGTGCCAGCAGGCTATACTCTGGAAACACCATATATTTT
TRBJ2-5 . TRBV7-2 CASSFGAEETQYF TGTGCCAGCAGCTTTGGGGCTGAGGAGACCCAGTACTTC
TRBJ2-1 TRBD1 TRBV15 CATSRKTGFDSYNEQFF TGTGCCACCAGCAGGAAGACAGGGTTTGACTCCTACAATGAGCAGTTCTTC
TRBJ2-1 TRBD2 TRBV5-1 CASSSGGANNEQFF TGCGCCAGCAGCAGCGGGGGAGCGAACAATGAGCAGTTCTTC
TRBJ2-5 . TRBV15 CATSILEARETQYF TGTGCCACCAGTATCTTGGAGGCGAGGGAGACCCAGTACTTC
TRBJ2-1 TRBD2 TRBV5-6 CASSLAGRGGTYNEQFF TGTGCCAGCAGCTTGGCCGGGCGGGGGGGCACCTACAATGAGCAGTTCTTC
TRBJ2-3 . TRBV5-1 CASSSLTVGTDTQYF TGCGCCAGCAGCTCTTTGACAGTGGGCACAGATACGCAGTATTTT
TRBJ1-1 . TRBV30 CALGSGASLLNEAFF TGTGCCCTCGGGTCAGGGGCATCGCTCCTAAATGAAGCTTTCTTT
TRBJ1-4 . TRBV7-9 CASSFGGGEKLFF TGTGCCAGCAGCTTCGGGGGAGGGGAAAAACTGTTTTTT
TRBJ2-2 . TRBV6-4 CASSRQRNTGELFF TGTGCCAGCAGCAGACAGAGGAACACCGGGGAGCTGTTTTTT
TRBJ2-1 TRBD2 TRBV29-1 CSAVPAGGLNEQFF TGCAGCGCCGTACCAGCGGGAGGGCTCAATGAGCAGTTCTTC
TRBJ2-5 TRBD1 TRBV7-2 CASSSGTGQTQYF TGTGCCAGCAGCTCGGGGACAGGGCAGACCCAGTACTTC
TRBJ2-7 . TRBV7-2 CASSQRRTGWSSYEQYF TGTGCCAGCAGCCAGAGACGGACTGGTTGGAGCTCCTACGAGCAGTACTTC
TRBJ1-1 . TRBV7-9 CASSFSANTEAFF TGTGCCAGCTCTTTCAGCGCGAACACTGAAGCTTTCTTT
TRBJ1-5 . TRBV28 CASSFGRVYGNQPQHF TGTGCCAGCAGTTTCGGCAGGGTTTACGGCAATCAGCCCCAGCATTTT
TRBJ2-1 . TRBV6-6 CASRLGGGAYNEQFF TGTGCCAGCAGGCTGGGCGGCGGGGCATACAATGAGCAGTTCTTC
TRBJ2-2 . TRBV5-1 CAISVVTGELFF TGCGCCATTTCCGTAGTTACCGGGGAGCTGTTTTTT
TRBJ1-4 . TRBV7-9 CASSLARLSSGAGEKLFF TGTGCCAGCAGCTTAGCGCGACTATCGTCAGGGGCTGGTGAAAAACTGTTTTTT
TRBJ1-2 TRBD1 TRBV30 CACRRDSGYGYTF TGTGCCTGCCGTAGGGACAGCGGGTATGGCTACACCTTC
TRBJ1-2 . TRBV27 CASSFGQGSGGYTF TGTGCCAGCAGTTTTGGGCAGGGAAGTGGAGGCTACACCTTC